This TCR beta chain derives from a study of T cells in Graves' hyperthyroidism and ophthalmopathy (dated by TCRdb to about 2019). Study-wide context: Peripheral blood samples were taken at the time of initial diagnosis, prior to any treatment. A discovery cohort of about 96 patients, 43 with Graves' ophthalmopathy and fewer than 65 with stable Graves' hyperthyroidism, was used to find distinguishing TCR V-J signatures. Prospective prediction of ophthalmopathy was tested in an independent validation cohort consisting of 18 to 20 hyperthyroidism patients and 15 or so patients who later progressed to ophthalmopathy. Following sampling, methimazole starting at 30 mg daily was given to hyperthyroidism patients, and high-dose intravenous methylprednisolone was given to ophthalmopathy patients. The 100 discovery patients were randomly divided into training and test sets at a 7:3 ratio. In addition, the study compared T-cell repertoires in thyroid tissue and in blood from roughly 6 Graves' hyperthyroidism patients. The paper reports TCR Vbeta CDR3 sequencing of approximately 140 peripheral blood samples: fewer than 50 ophthalmopathy, fewer than 80 hyperthyroidism and around 17 progressor patients. Results and caveats for the whole study, not just this receptor: Sample size was not statistically predetermined, and blinding of investigators to group allocation was not performed. During validation, the model predicted progression to ophthalmopathy a median of about 6.3 months ahead of onset, with around 71% sensitivity and roughly 72% specificity. Most expanded thyroid clonotypes (frequency above 0.001) were also detected in blood, a finding suggesting that blood repertoires may reflect thyroid immune responses. A 13 V-J signature model separated ophthalmopathy from stable hyperthyroidism, with about 90% sensitivity and roughly 82% specificity in cross-validation and 80%/75% in testing.

This clonotype was recorded at least ten times. Its antigen specificity is not known. The record has no base qualities; no much larger clone is one base away. The TCR beta CDR3 regions were amplified from RNA transcripts. The TCR CDR3 was subjected to a first round of RT-PCR using the HTBI primer set and the Qiagen OneStep RT-PCR kit. Libraries were constructed in a second round of multiplex PCR, after which size selection and purification were carried out. Libraries were sequenced paired-end with 100 bp reads on an Illumina HiSeq2000. For the original study's pipeline: SOAPnuke was used to process the raw data, throwing out any read that contained adapters or uncalled bases, had a mean Phred below 15, or lacked an exact constant-primer or identifier match. COPE v1.2.5 was used to merge the high-quality paired reads, and each unique nucleotide sequence was defined as a clonotype. Clonotypes were aligned to IMGT TRBV, TRBD and TRBJ reference segments using MiTCR v1.1. The analysis included only V-J combinations with a frequency above 0.0001, which together covered roughly 99% of the repertoires. A TCS score was defined as the ratio of F50 (clonal expansion) to E x V (chaos), with BLOSUM62-based TCRdist applied between CDR3 peptides within each V-J. Welch's t-statistics and random forest reduced 500 to 550 V-J features to 10 to 15, which were used in a naive Bayes classifier (R e1071). The public reads were run again by TCRdb, first through fastp at Q25 and then through MiXCR, and only productive beta chains were kept. When rows share a CDR3 protein, they turn into one entry using the most common DNA and genes. Clone size and V and J calls follow TCRdb, not the original study. The sample table holds around 450,000 distinct CDR3 sequences, of which approximately 15% were seen once. Jointly, the top ten make up roughly an eighth of the sample.

Stable Graves' hyperthyroidism was defined as no progression to ophthalmopathy during 18 months of follow-up. Hyperthyroidism patients were newly diagnosed, with disease duration under 2 months, and aged 18 to 65 years. The study excluded patients with uncontrolled infections, other autoimmune diseases, pregnancy or lactation. Diagnoses relied on clinical symptoms, serum thyroxine and TRAb, thyroid ultrasound and orbital computed tomography. PBMCs were isolated from 10 ml of fresh peripheral blood by Ficoll-Paque density gradient centrifugation. Total RNA was extracted using Trizol reagent, and RNA quality was assessed on an Agilent 2100 Bioanalyzer. This clonotype originated in a young woman with Graves' hyperthyroidism. Sequenced: blood.

The bases read TGTGCCAGCAGCTTAGGTAGCGGGGGGGGCAATGAGCAGTTCTTC. It encodes CASSLGSGGGNEQFF. The V and J segments used are TRBV7-2 and TRBJ2-1; TRBD2 matches 11 bases in the middle. The CDR3, cysteine through phenylalanine, is 15 amino acids long. Only the CDR3 DNA is retained, 45 bases long and in frame from the first base. The germline V gene encodes CDR1 SGHTA and CDR2 FQGNSA. Unmatched junction bases come to 2, with V trimmed by 1 base and J by 6 bases.